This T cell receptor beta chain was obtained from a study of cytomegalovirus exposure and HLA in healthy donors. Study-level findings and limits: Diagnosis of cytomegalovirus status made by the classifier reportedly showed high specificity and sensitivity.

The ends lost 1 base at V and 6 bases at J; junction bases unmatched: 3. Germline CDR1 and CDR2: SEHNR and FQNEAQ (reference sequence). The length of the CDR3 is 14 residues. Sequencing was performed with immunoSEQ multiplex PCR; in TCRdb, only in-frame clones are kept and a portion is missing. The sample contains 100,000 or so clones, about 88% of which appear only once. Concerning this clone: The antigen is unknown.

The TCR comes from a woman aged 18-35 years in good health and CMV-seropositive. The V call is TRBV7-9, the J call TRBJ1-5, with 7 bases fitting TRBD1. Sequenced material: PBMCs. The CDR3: CASSLGQGSQPQHF. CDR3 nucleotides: TGTGCCAGCAGCTTAGGACAGGGAAGTCAGCCCCAGCATTTT.